The TCR beta chain described here comes from a study of blood T cell repertoires in COVID-19. The germline gives CDR1 MNHNY, CDR2 SVGAGI (reference sequence). There are 15 residues in the CDR3. Trimming stripped 6 bases from V and 2 bases from J, with 16 bases between. In the study's own analysis: Reference gene primer amplification yielded estimated nucleated cell counts. TCRdb's table, derived via immunoSEQ multiplex PCR, lists solely in-frame clones and lacks some. That table supplies the V and J calls and clone size; D and trimming were determined from the DNA. Of about 44,000 clones in the sample, 75% to 90% are singletons; the top ten hold 1% to 1.5%.

Sequenced sample: peripheral blood. The clonotype was recovered from a woman aged 40-49 years with acute or convalescent COVID-19. The rearrangement uses TRBV6-6 and TRBJ1-1; a possible D gene is TRBD1 (5 bases). CDR3 loop: CASSPLDRGNTEAFF. As DNA, the CDR3 is TGTGCCAGCAGCCCTCTAGACAGAGGTAACACTGAAGCTTTCTTT.